Listed below are T cell receptor beta chains from one sample, sequenced in a study of T cell changes during pregnancy in multiple sclerosis. Only in-frame clones appear in the TCRdb table, and some are missing; sequencing was by immunoSEQ multiplex PCR. The repertoire consists of some 60,000 clones, with 93% occurring once and the leading ten covering roughly 0.4%. The specimen comprised CD4+ T cells from peripheral blood mononuclear cells, sampled before pregnancy. These receptors were obtained from a female donor with multiple sclerosis, enrolled in a pregnancy study. CDR3s leave out the opening cysteine and the closing phenylalanine or tryptophan.

V gene	J gene	CDR3 protein
TRBV6-1	TRBJ2-3	ASMGSGREDTQY
TRBV7-2	TRBJ2-1	ASSSQTAVNEQF
TRBV5-6	TRBJ2-3	ASSYRTSGGARRNTQY
TRBV6-4	TRBJ2-3	ASSDSAGTGRDTQY
TRBV27	TRBJ2-7	ASSLFGGWASGDEQY
TRBV5-1	TRBJ1-3	ASSPADRSSGNTIY
TRBV7-9	TRBJ1-1	ASSSNRGVNTEAF
TRBV10-3	TRBJ2-3	AIRKGLAGSDTQY
TRBV27	TRBJ1-5	ASSLDRRFGPQH
TRBV28	TRBJ2-5	ASTYGGRETQY
TRBV5-4	TRBJ2-1	ASSPPGLAGVYEQF
TRBV19	TRBJ2-3	ASSIGTGEQDTQY
TRBV9	TRBJ2-6	ASSVGSTGANVLT
TRBV7-9	TRBJ2-3	ASSNVRDYLTDTQY
TRBV28	TRBJ2-3	ASSHPRGYTDTQY
TRBV7-9	TRBJ2-3	ASSLVGTDTQY
TRBV7-9	TRBJ2-2	ASRSDAGVLTGELF